The 18 T cell receptor beta chains in this list originate from one sample, sequenced in a study of blood T cell repertoires in COVID-19. The method was immunoSEQ multiplex PCR; TCRdb's version includes in-frame clones alone and lacks a portion of them. The sample carries fewer than 200,000 clones, 81% recorded once. Material: peripheral blood. The receptors were sampled from a woman older than 75 with COVID-19, enrolled during active disease.

This chain uses TRBV27 with TRBJ1-4; 11 bases map to TRBD1. Germline V gene sequence: CDR1 MNHEY, CDR2 SMNVEV (reference sequence). This CDR3 has 17 amino acids. Unmatched junction bases numbered 4, after V lost 1 base and J lost 3 bases. The CDR3 loop is CASSLWGQGVANEKLFF. As DNA, the CDR3 is TGTGCCAGCAGTTTATGGGGACAGGGGGTAGCTAATGAAAAACTGTTTTTT.

This clone appeared a single time. This chain joins TRBV12-3 or TRBV12-4 and TRBJ2-3; no definite D call. V shed 3 bases and J shed 4 bases, with 5 bases lying between them. CDR3 length equals 12 residues. The CDR3 here is CASSLVADTQYF. CDR3 nucleotides: TGTGCCAGCAGTTTGGTAGCAGATACGCAGTATTTT.

This CDR3 is CASSQDLVGVNTEAFF. In DNA, the CDR3 is TGCGCCAGCAGCCAAGATTTGGTAGGGGTGAACACTGAAGCTTTCTTT. The chain joins TRBV4-3 to TRBJ1-1, with TRBD1 as a possible D gene (5 bases). The CDR3 has 16 amino acids. V was pared by 0 bases and J by 0 bases, with 11 bases between. Germline V gene data show CDR1 as LGHNA and CDR2 as YSLEER.

The genes are TRBV5-4 and TRBJ2-3; 11 bases are a match to TRBD2. CDR1 is SGHNT, CDR2 YYREEE, per germline (reference sequence). Germline trimming cut 5 bases from V and 6 bases from J; bases unmatched to any gene: 8. The CDR3 has 15 residues. CDR3: CASSAGLAAMDTQYF. The CDR3 DNA sequence: TGTGCCAGCAGTGCGGGACTAGCGGCCATGGATACGCAGTATTTT.

The V call is TRBV5-1, the J call TRBJ1-3, with D maybe TRBD1 (5 bases). Per germline, CDR1 SGHRS and CDR2 YFSETQ. The CDR3 covers 16 residues. The V end lost 4 bases, the J end lost 0 bases, and 14 bases lay between the germline ends. The CDR3 protein is CASSPDIAYSGNTIYF. CDR3 in DNA: TGCGCCAGCAGCCCGGACATAGCCTACTCTGGAAACACCATATATTTT.

V usage is TRBV28 and J usage is TRBJ1-4, with 9 bases identical to TRBD1. V shed 3 bases, J shed 15 bases, and the junction held 20 bases outside the gene matches. CDR3 length equals 17 residues. Germline CDR1 and CDR2: MDHEN and SYDVKM. CDR3 region: CASSFQSEGGQGMRVFF. The CDR3 coding sequence is TGTGCCAGCAGTTTTCAGTCCGAAGGGGGACAGGGAATGAGGGTGTTTTTT.

This chain connects TRBV3-1 (or the pseudogene TRBV3-2) to TRBJ2-1, with D perhaps TRBD1 (5 bases). The germline V gene has CDR1 LGHDT and CDR2 YNNKEL (reference sequence). Trimming pared 0 bases from V and 2 bases from J, leaving 20 bases between. The CDR3 is 19 amino acids. The CDR3: CASSQELPPRVRAYNEQFF. DNA for the CDR3: TGTGCCAGCAGCCAAGAACTCCCCCCACGTGTCAGGGCCTACAATGAGCAGTTCTTC.

This chain links TRBV28 with TRBJ2-7, with TRBD1 matching 10 bases. The CDR3 contains 16 residues. The trim removed 4 bases at V and 4 bases at J, leaving 10 bases unmatched. Germline V CDR1 and CDR2: MDHEN, SYDVKM. The CDR3, as DNA: TGTGCCAGCAGTTCCCCCGGGACAGGGGTCGGATACGAGCAGTACTTC. Protein sequence: CASSSPGTGVGYEQYF.

The chain has TRBV29-1 and TRBJ2-3, with 8 bases matching TRBD2. J was trimmed by 2 bases and V by 5 bases; bases with no gene match: 12. CDR3 length: 16 amino acids. Germline CDR1 is SQVTM and CDR2 is ANQGSEA. The CDR3 is CSVSGIAGLNTDTQYF. CDR3 DNA: TGCAGCGTTAGTGGGATAGCGGGGTTGAACACAGATACGCAGTATTTT.

The chain combines TRBV7-9 with TRBJ2-7; D perhaps matches TRBD2 (5 bases). CDR3 length equals 12 residues. Germline V gene lookup returns CDR1 SEHNR and CDR2 FQNEAQ (reference sequence). Trimming removed 6 bases at V and 4 bases at J, with 10 bases between. The CDR3 DNA is TGTGCCAGCAGGGGAGAGGGTTACGAGCAGTACTTC. Its protein is CASRGEGYEQYF.

This chain uses TRBV2 with TRBJ2-2, with a possible D match to TRBD2 (6 bases). CDR3 length: 14 amino acids. V was trimmed by 3 bases and J by 5 bases, leaving 10 bases between them. Germline CDR1 SNHLY, CDR2 FYNNEI. This CDR3 reads CASSDPGATGELFF. The DNA of the CDR3 is TGTGCCAGCAGTGATCCGGGAGCTACCGGGGAGCTGTTTTTT.

The chain combines TRBV14 with TRBJ1-1, with TRBD1 matching 9 bases. The trim removed 4 bases at V and 4 bases at J, leaving 19 bases unmatched. CDR3 length: 19 residues. In germline, CDR1 is SGHDN, CDR2 FVKESK. CDR3 region: CASSLHPGGTGRVSTEAFF. CDR3 nucleotides: TGTGCCAGCAGCCTCCACCCCGGAGGGACAGGGAGAGTTAGCACTGAAGCTTTCTTT.

V is TRBV29-1 and J is TRBJ2-3, with 14 nucleotides matching TRBD2. V dropped 4 bases and J dropped 1; count of bases not matched to a gene: 7. Germline V CDR1 and CDR2: SQVTM, ANQGSEA. The CDR3 is made up of 17 amino acids. In DNA, the CDR3 is TGCAGCGTTGCGGGACTAGCGGGAGAAGGCGGCACAGATACGCAGTATTTT. Translation gives CSVAGLAGEGGTDTQYF.

This sequence joins TRBV5-1 and TRBJ2-1, with D possibly being TRBD2 (6 bases). Germline loops: CDR1 SGHRS, CDR2 YFSETQ. The CDR3 totals 16 residues. V lost 2 bases to trimming and J lost 6 bases, with 18 bases between them. The CDR3: CASSFTYQGLTNEQFF. The CDR3 DNA sequence: TGCGCCAGCAGCTTCACATACCAGGGACTCACCAATGAGCAGTTCTTC.

J is TRBJ2-2 and V is TRBV6-2 or TRBV6-3, with 7 bases aligning to TRBD1. Per germline, CDR1 MNHEY and CDR2 SVGEGT. With V trimmed by 6 bases and J by 0 bases, 4 bases remained unmatched. The length of the CDR3 is 15 residues. The CDR3: CASSWDSANTGELFF. CDR3 nucleotide sequence: TGTGCCAGCAGCTGGGACAGCGCGAACACCGGGGAGCTGTTTTTT.

The chain joins TRBV11-3 to TRBJ2-1, with 11 bases lining up with TRBD2. Germline assignment: CDR1 SGHNT and CDR2 YENEEA. V was pared by 5 bases and J by 8 bases, with 8 bases of the junction left unmatched. The CDR3 has 15 amino acids. This CDR3 reads CASSPGTSGGDEQFF. The CDR3 DNA sequence: TGTGCCAGCAGCCCAGGGACTAGCGGAGGTGATGAGCAGTTCTTC.

This clone was observed a handful of times. The chain has TRBV6-2 or TRBV6-3 and TRBJ2-7, with 7 nucleotides matching TRBD1. V trimming: 6 bases; J trimming: 4 bases; junction bases outside the gene matches: 15. Per germline, CDR1 MNHEY and CDR2 SVGEGT. This CDR3 is built from 16 residues. CDR3: CASSGTAAAAGYEQYF. CDR3 DNA: TGTGCCAGCAGCGGGACAGCGGCGGCCGCCGGATACGAGCAGTACTTC.

The rearrangement links TRBV5-1 to TRBJ1-2, with D perhaps matching TRBD1 (6 bases). Germline CDR1 reads SGHRS; CDR2 reads YFSETQ. This CDR3 region has 12 residues. Trimming removed 6 bases at V and 2 bases at J, with 8 bases between. CDR3 sequence (DNA): TGCGCCAGCAAACAGGGAAACTATGGCTACACCTTC. Its protein is CASKQGNYGYTF.